There are many counts of the clone carrying this T cell receptor beta chain. Its specificity is unknown. MiXCR, applied by TCRdb to the 5' RACE reads, yields one record per CDR3 protein. The sample lists 45,000 to 60,000 distinct CDR3 sequences; roughly 2.5% were seen once. The J segment lost 4 bases and the V segment lost 0 bases, leaving 4 bases of the junction unmatched. The V gene's germline CDR1 is SGHRS and CDR2 YFSETQ. This CDR3 has 15 amino acids. The unsorted libraries originated from 2 million PBMCs that had been stored at -80 C. The sample originates from a study of neurological immune-mediated disorders. Study findings and constraints: Among 34 multiple sclerosis patients, 18 had repertoires that phylogenetic grouping placed in one related-CDR3 cluster, a possible signature.

The V gene is TRBV5-1, the J gene TRBJ2-1, with 7 bases that match TRBD2. The origin of this receptor is a man aged 50 or older with multiple sclerosis. The sample taken for sequencing was PBMCs. The CDR3 loop reads CASSLESGGYNEQFF. The CDR3 region has the DNA TGCGCCAGCAGCTTGGAGTCCGGGGGGTACAATGAGCAGTTCTTC.